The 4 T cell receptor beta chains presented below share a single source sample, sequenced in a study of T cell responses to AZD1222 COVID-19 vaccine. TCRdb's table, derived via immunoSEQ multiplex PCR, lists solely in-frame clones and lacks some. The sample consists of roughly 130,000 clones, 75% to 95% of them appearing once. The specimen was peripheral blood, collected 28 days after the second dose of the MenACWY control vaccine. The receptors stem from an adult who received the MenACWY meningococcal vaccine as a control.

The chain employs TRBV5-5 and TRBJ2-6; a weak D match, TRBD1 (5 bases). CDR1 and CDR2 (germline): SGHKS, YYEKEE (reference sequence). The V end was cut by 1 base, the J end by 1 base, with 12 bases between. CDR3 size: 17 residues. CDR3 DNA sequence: TGTGCCAGCAGCTTGCTTCCCAGGGTATCTGGGGCCAACGTCCTGACTTTC. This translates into CASSLLPRVSGANVLTF.

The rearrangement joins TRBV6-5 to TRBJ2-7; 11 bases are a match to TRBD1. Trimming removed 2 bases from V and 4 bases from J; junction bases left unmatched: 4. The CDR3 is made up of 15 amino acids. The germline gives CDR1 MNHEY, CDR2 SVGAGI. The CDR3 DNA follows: TGTGCCAGCAGTTACGGGACAGGGGGTCGTTACGAGCAGTACTTC. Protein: CASSYGTGGRYEQYF.

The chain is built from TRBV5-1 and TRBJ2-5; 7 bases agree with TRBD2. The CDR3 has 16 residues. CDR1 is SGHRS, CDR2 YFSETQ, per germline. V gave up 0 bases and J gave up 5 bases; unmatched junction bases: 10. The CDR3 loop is CASSLASASGGETQYF. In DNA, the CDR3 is TGCGCCAGCAGCTTGGCGTCGGCTAGCGGAGGGGAGACCCAGTACTTC.

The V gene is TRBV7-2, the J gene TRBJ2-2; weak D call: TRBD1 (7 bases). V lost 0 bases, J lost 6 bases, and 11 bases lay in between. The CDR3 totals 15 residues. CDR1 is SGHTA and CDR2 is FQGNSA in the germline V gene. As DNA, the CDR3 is TGTGCCAGCAGCTTAGCGCAGGGGGGAGCCGGGGAGCTGTTTTTT. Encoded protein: CASSLAQGGAGELFF.